The rows below give T cell receptor beta chains drawn from one sample of a study of technical replicates of blood from a handful of donors. Measured with immunoSEQ multiplex PCR; TCRdb has only the in-frame clones, and not every one. In the table there are about 84,000 clones, 95% to 98% of which are singletons. The sample consisted of T cells isolated from PBMCs. Every receptor here comes from a human donor in good health. Both conserved end residues are part of each CDR3. The D gene is left open where the match is weak. The listing skips clone size in some rows; elsewhere it reads once, few, many or a size class.

D	size	V	J	DNA	CDR3
.	.	TRBV5-1	TRBJ2-5	TGCGCCAGCACCCCGCGGAGGTTAGACCAAGAGACCCAGTACTTC	CASTPRRLDQETQYF
.	.	TRBV5-1	TRBJ1-4	TGCGCCAGCAGCTTGGACGGTCTTAATGAAAAACTGTTTTTT	CASSLDGLNEKLFF
TRBD1	.	TRBV6-5	TRBJ2-3	TGTGCCAGCAGTTCCTACAGGGGGGATACGCAGTATTTT	CASSSYRGDTQYF
.	once	TRBV9	TRBJ2-3	TGTGCCAGCAGCGTAGTTCAGGGCTTGGATACGCAGTATTTT	CASSVVQGLDTQYF
.	.	TRBV4-1	TRBJ2-1	TGCGCCAGCACGGGGGGCCGTAATGAGCAGTTCTTC	CASTGGRNEQFF
TRBD2	.	TRBV11-2	TRBJ2-5	TGTGCCAGCAGCTTAGATCTAGCGGGGGGACAAGAGACCCAGTACTTC	CASSLDLAGGQETQYF
.	.	TRBV5-1	TRBJ1-2	TGCGCCAGCAGCTTGGGCCCCGGGAGCAACTATGGCTACACCTTC	CASSLGPGSNYGYTF
TRBD2	.	TRBV7-9	TRBJ2-5	TGTGCCAGCAGTCGAGCGGGGGGTATTGAGACCCAGTACTTC	CASSRAGGIETQYF
TRBD1	.	TRBV25-1	TRBJ2-5	TGTGCCAGCAGTAAGCAGGACAGGGGACAAGAGACCCAGTACTTC	CASSKQDRGQETQYF
.	.	TRBV19	TRBJ2-7	TGTGCCAGTAGTATGTATGGGCAGGGGTCGTACGAGCAGTACTTC	CASSMYGQGSYEQYF
.	.	TRBV21-1	TRBJ1-4	TGTGCCAGCAGACCACTTCAACAGGGATTTAAACCCCTTAATGAAAAACTGTTTTTT	CASRPLQQGFKPLNEKLFF
TRBD1	.	TRBV25-1	TRBJ1-2	TGTGCCAGCAGTGATGCCCGGACAGGGGGCAACTATGGCTACACCTTC	CASSDARTGGNYGYTF
.	.	TRBV10-3	TRBJ2-5	TGTGCCATCAGGAAGGACAGCTTACAAGAGACCCAGTACTTC	CAIRKDSLQETQYF
TRBD2	.	TRBV7-3	TRBJ2-3	TGTGCCAGCAGTAAAAACACCGCTAGCGGGGGGGCCACAGATACGCAGTATTTT	CASSKNTASGGATDTQYF
TRBD1	.	TRBV5-1	TRBJ2-7	TGCGCCAGCAGGGCTGGACAGGGGGCGGGGTACGAGCAGTACTTC	CASRAGQGAGYEQYF
TRBD1	.	TRBV30	TRBJ1-1	TGTGCCTGGAGCAGGGACAGGGGTCAAACTGAAGCTTTCTTT	CAWSRDRGQTEAFF
.	.	TRBV6-5	TRBJ1-3	TGTGCCAGCAGCGGGGGGAGCTCTGGAAACACCATATATTTT	CASSGGSSGNTIYF
TRBD1	.	TRBV9	TRBJ1-5	TGTGCCAGCAGCCAGGGGGGGGGACAGGGGTTCCCCCAGCATTTT	CASSQGGGQGFPQHF
.	.	TRBV7-6	TRBJ1-4	TGTGCCAGCAGCTTAGTTCGGGGGAATGAAAAACTGTTTTTT	CASSLVRGNEKLFF
.	.	TRBV19	TRBJ1-1	TGTGCCAGTAGTATGGGCAGCATTGAAGCTTTCTTT	CASSMGSIEAFF
.	.	TRBV15	TRBJ1-2	TGTGCCACCAGCAGAGCCCGAGGGACATGGGGTTATGGCTACACCTTC	CATSRARGTWGYGYTF
.	.	TRBV29-1	TRBJ2-7	TGCAGCGTCCAAACCAGGGCGATCCACGAGCAGTACTTC	CSVQTRAIHEQYF
TRBD2	.	TRBV7-9	TRBJ2-2	TGTGCCAGCAGCCACCGGACTAGCGGGTCCTCGAACACCGGGGAGCTGTTTTTT	CASSHRTSGSSNTGELFF
.	.	TRBV20-1	TRBJ2-1	TGCAGTGCTAGTCGGGCAGGGGAGCAGTTCTTC	CSASRAGEQFF
.	.	TRBV4-2	TRBJ2-7	TGTGCCAGCAGCACGACTAACTACGAGCAGTACTTC	CASSTTNYEQYF
TRBD2	.	TRBV5-4	TRBJ2-1	TGTGCCAGCAGACCCTCAGCGGGAGCATTTTCCTACAATGAGCAGTTCTTC	CASRPSAGAFSYNEQFF
.	.	TRBV11-1	TRBJ2-5	TGTGCCAGCAGCCTCGCCGGGGAGACCCAGTACTTC	CASSLAGETQYF
TRBD2	.	TRBV11-3	TRBJ2-1	TGTGCCAGCAGCTCGCCGCGGGGGGGATCCTACAATGAGCAGTTCTTC	CASSSPRGGSYNEQFF
TRBD2	.	TRBV5-1	TRBJ2-1	TGCGCCAGCACCCCTTGGCCCAGCGGGAGTCTCAATGAGCAGTTCTTC	CASTPWPSGSLNEQFF
TRBD1	.	TRBV6-4	TRBJ1-1	TGTGCCAGCAGTGAAGGGACAGGCGGTAACACTGAAGCTTTCTTT	CASSEGTGGNTEAFF
.	.	TRBV7-9	TRBJ2-7	TGTGCCAGCAGCTTAGAGAGCTACGAGCAGTACTTC	CASSLESYEQYF
TRBD2	.	TRBV7-9	TRBJ2-6	TGTGCCAGCAGCTTAGGAGCGGGATCTGGGGCCAACGTCCTGACTTTC	CASSLGAGSGANVLTF
.	.	TRBV7-9	TRBJ2-7	TGTGCCAGCAGCCGTTCGGAGTTTTCCTACGAGCAGTACTTC	CASSRSEFSYEQYF
TRBD1	.	TRBV2	TRBJ1-2	TGTGCCAGCAGCTCTGGACAGGGGAGGGCCTACACCTTC	CASSSGQGRAYTF
TRBD2	.	TRBV7-2	TRBJ2-7	TGTGCCAGCAGCTTAGTTGCGGGAGCGGCCTACGAGCAGTACTTC	CASSLVAGAAYEQYF
.	.	TRBV2	TRBJ2-1	TGTGCCAGCAGTGAAGAAAAGCTTTACAATGAGCAGTTCTTC	CASSEEKLYNEQFF
.	.	TRBV6-5	TRBJ1-3	TGTGCCAGCAGCCCGATGGGGGGCTCTGGAAACACCATATATTTT	CASSPMGGSGNTIYF
.	.	TRBV19	TRBJ1-1	TGTGCCAGTAGTGCCCGTGGAGTGAACACTGAAGCTTTCTTT	CASSARGVNTEAFF